The 21 T cell receptor beta chains given below trace back to one sample, sequenced in a study of identical twins. TCRdb ran MiXCR on the 5' RACE reads and lists one entry per CDR3 protein. The data show hundreds of thousands of distinct CDR3 sequences, less than 10% seen once. The data also belong to a second study, concerning yellow fever vaccine responses in identical twins.

Sequencing was performed on PBMCs. The receptors here all came from a young woman in good health.

J is TRBJ2-2 and V is TRBV5-1; maybe TRBD1 (6 bases). The CDR3 contains 14 residues. V was shortened by 3 bases and J by 4 bases, with 10 bases between the two germline ends. Germline V gene data show CDR1 as SGHRS and CDR2 as YFSETQ. The CDR3 nucleotides read TGCGCCAGCAGCTCCCAGGGGACCACCGGGGAGCTGTTTTTT. This translates into CASSSQGTTGELFF.

In its sample, this clonotype was seen once. At one end the junction does not follow the germline gene, possibly because of a read error. The chain is built from TRBV3-1 and TRBJ1-2; tentative D call: TRBD1 (6 bases). The CDR3 has 13 amino acids. CDR1 and CDR2 (germline): LGHDT, YNNKEL (reference sequence). Here the CDR3 DNA reads TGTGCCACCAGCTCAAGGGGGAACTATGGCTACACCTTC. It yields the protein CATSSRGNYGYTF.

This clonotype was picked up a small number of times. The chain carries TRBV5-1 and TRBJ2-3, with 8 bases lining up with TRBD2. Trimming took 2 bases from V and 6 from J; bases not matched to a gene: 5. CDR3 length equals 14 residues. Per the germline V gene, CDR1 is SGHRS and CDR2 is YFSETQ. The CDR3 protein is CASSFGLARDTQYF. The CDR3 DNA follows: TGCGCCAGCAGCTTCGGACTAGCCAGGGATACGCAGTATTTT.

The V call is TRBV18, the J call TRBJ2-1; unclear D gene. The CDR3 runs 15 residues. V was clipped by 1 base and J by 6 bases, with 13 bases between them. Germline CDR1 and CDR2: KGHSH and LQKENI. The CDR3 is CASSPRALDGNEQFF. Written as DNA, the CDR3 is TGTGCCAGCTCACCACGGGCCCTTGACGGCAATGAGCAGTTCTTC.

The J gene is TRBJ1-6, the V gene TRBV5-6; 7 bases agree with TRBD1. Trimming at V came to 3 bases and at J to 7 bases, leaving 7 bases not matched to a gene. Looked up from germline, CDR1 is SGHDT and CDR2 is YYEEEE. This CDR3 is 15 amino acids long. CDR3 nucleotides: TGTGCCAGCAGCTCACGACAGGGTTGGAATTCACCCCTCCACTTT. This gives the protein CASSSRQGWNSPLHF.

This clonotype was seen more than once but under ten times. This chain uses TRBV9 with TRBJ2-7; D possibly matches TRBD1 or TRBD2 (5 bases each). In germline, CDR1 is SGDLS, CDR2 YYNGEE. The CDR3 consists of 14 residues. V was shortened by 1 base and J by 2 bases, with 10 bases between the two germline ends. The CDR3 bases are TGTGCCAGCAGCGTATCGGGACGAACCTACGAGCAGTACTTC. Protein product: CASSVSGRTYEQYF.

This rearrangement joins TRBV7-9 to TRBJ2-5; D assignment may be TRBD1 or TRBD2 (5 bases each). This CDR3 region has 13 residues. Per the germline V gene, CDR1 is SEHNR and CDR2 is FQNEAQ (reference sequence). The germline V and J ends were trimmed by 7 bases and 2 bases, with 11 bases remaining between them. The DNA for the CDR3 is TGTGCCAGCACCGCCGAGGGGCAAGAGACCCAGTACTTC. It codes for CASTAEGQETQYF.

This clonotype was seen only a few times. The chain couples TRBV27 to TRBJ1-5; D gene ambiguous. This CDR3 spans 13 amino acids. V gave up 6 bases and J gave up 1 base, with 7 bases separating them. Germline V gene lookup returns CDR1 MNHEY and CDR2 SMNVEV (reference sequence). DNA for the CDR3: TGTGCCAGCAGGCGCCTGAGCAATCAGCCCCAGCATTTT. Amino acid sequence: CASRRLSNQPQHF.

This clonotype was seen repeatedly, ten times or more. The genes are TRBV25-1 and TRBJ2-2; D could derive from TRBD1 or TRBD2 (5 bases each). The CDR3 is 12 amino acids. Trimming cost V 7 bases and J 5 bases, with 8 bases left between them. The germline CDR1 and CDR2 sequences are MGHDK and SYGVNS. Written as DNA, the CDR3 is TGTGCCAGCAACTGGGGGACCGGGGAGCTGTTTTTT. It translates to CASNWGTGELFF.

In this sample, this clonotype turned up many times. The chain uses TRBV14 and TRBJ2-5; D gene unclear. V shed 1 base and J shed 1 base, with 13 bases lying between them. Germline lookup yields CDR1 SGHDN and CDR2 FVKESK. This CDR3 is built from 16 residues. CDR3 nucleotide sequence: TGTGCCAGCAGCCAAGCTACTGTCGCGACCCAAGAGACCCAGTACTTC. Amino acids: CASSQATVATQETQYF. Using reference TRBV14 and TRBJ2-5 for the parts outside the CDR3, the full variable domain is EAGVTQFPSHSVIEKGQTVTLRCDPISGHDNLYWYRRVMGKEIKFLLHFVKESKQDESGMPNNRFLAERTGGTYSTLKVQPAELEDSGVYFCASSQATVATQETQYFGPGTRLLVL.

The rearrangement uses TRBV5-1 and TRBJ2-3; 13 bases are shared with TRBD2. The CDR3 runs 17 residues. Germline CDR1 is SGHRS and CDR2 is YFSETQ. The V gene end was trimmed by 1 base and the J gene end by 0 bases; junction bases not matched to a gene: 2. The CDR3 loop is CASSLLTSGGSTDTQYF. The DNA for the CDR3 is TGCGCCAGCAGCTTGTTGACTAGCGGGGGGAGCACAGATACGCAGTATTTT.

This clonotype was counted at least ten times. The J gene is TRBJ2-2, the V gene TRBV3-1, with D hard to call. CDR1 is LGHDT, CDR2 YNNKEL, per germline (reference sequence). Trimming removed 1 base at V and 6 bases at J, with 12 bases between. The CDR3 is 15 residues long. The CDR3 sequence is CASSQGLGRAGELFF. CDR3 nucleotide sequence: TGTGCCAGCAGCCAAGGACTCGGTCGTGCCGGGGAGCTGTTTTTT.

This clonotype was detected a few times. The CDR3 protein is CASSVDPNLETQYF. In DNA, the CDR3 is TGTGCCAGCAGCGTAGATCCCAACCTGGAGACCCAGTACTTC. The rearrangement links TRBV9 to TRBJ2-5; D not certain. The CDR3 is 14 amino acids. V lost 0 bases to trimming and J lost 5 bases, with 11 bases between them. The germline V gene has CDR1 SGDLS and CDR2 YYNGEE.

This clonotype was detected a few times. CDR3 sequence: CASSMGGVAGANVLTF. The CDR3 DNA sequence: TGTGCCAGCAGCATGGGGGGGGTAGCCGGGGCCAACGTCCTGACTTTC. V gene TRBV28 combines with J gene TRBJ2-6; 7 bases match TRBD2. Germline trimming cut 6 bases from V and 4 bases from J; bases unmatched to any gene: 9. This CDR3 comprises 16 residues. The V gene's germline CDR1 is MDHEN and CDR2 SYDVKM.

This clonotype was seen only a few times. The chain carries TRBV3-1 and TRBJ2-7; D is perhaps TRBD2 (5 bases). CDR3 length: 13 amino acids. From germline, CDR1 is LGHDT and CDR2 YNNKEL (reference sequence). V lost 1 base and J lost 3, with 7 bases in between. In DNA, the CDR3 is TGTGCCAGCAGCCAAGGGGAGATCTACGAGCAGTACTTC. It is translated as CASSQGEIYEQYF.

The chain uses TRBV20-1 and TRBJ2-1, with D unclear. The germline V gene encodes CDR1 DFQATT and CDR2 SNEGSKA (reference sequence). The CDR3 consists of 12 residues. Trimming removed 0 bases from V and 12 bases from J, with 12 bases in between. CDR3 protein: CSARDLGWAQFF. The DNA of the CDR3 is TGCAGTGCTAGAGATCTCGGATGGGCGCAGTTCTTC.

This clonotype was recorded a few times. The V and J genes are TRBV7-9 and TRBJ2-3; TRBD2 matches at 10 bases. The junction had 11 bases not matched to a gene; V was cut back by 2 bases and J by 6 bases. Germline-derived CDR1 and CDR2 are SEHNR and FQNEAQ (reference sequence). The CDR3 contains 17 residues. Here the CDR3 reads CASSLMGTTSGLDTQYF. As DNA, the CDR3 is TGTGCCAGCAGCTTAATGGGTACGACTAGCGGGCTGGATACGCAGTATTTT.

The V call is TRBV20-1, the J call TRBJ2-7, with 11 positions matching TRBD2. The CDR3 is made up of 20 amino acids. CDR1 and CDR2 (germline): DFQATT, SNEGSKA (reference sequence). The J segment lost 2 bases and the V segment lost 2 bases, leaving 20 bases of the junction unmatched. This CDR3 is CSARPPTGASGGTTPYEQYF. In nucleotides, the CDR3 is TGCAGTGCTAGACCACCTACGGGGGCTAGCGGGGGGACAACACCCTACGAGCAGTACTTC.

The table lists this clonotype with many counts. The chain employs TRBV12-3 or TRBV12-4 and TRBJ2-3, with 11 bases identical to TRBD2. Trimming cost V 6 bases and J 6 bases; bases outside gene matches: 8. The CDR3 is 15 amino acids. The CDR3 spells CASRASGGPADTQYF. CDR3 DNA: TGTGCCAGCAGGGCTAGCGGGGGGCCAGCGGATACGCAGTATTTT.

This chain connects TRBV6-5 to TRBJ1-6; D gene ambiguous. Germline CDR1 is MNHEY and CDR2 is SVGAGI. Trimming shortened V by 2 bases and J by 0 bases, and 11 bases separated the two germline ends. The CDR3 contains 17 residues. The CDR3 coding sequence is TGTGCCAGCAGTTACGTCGGGAAGAGCTCCTATAATTCACCCCTCCACTTT. Amino acids: CASSYVGKSSYNSPLHF.

The CDR3 DNA is TGTGCCAGCAGCCCAACTAGCGGGGCGGCCTACGAGCAGTACTTC. This encodes CASSPTSGAAYEQYF. V usage is TRBV7-9 and J usage is TRBJ2-7, with 10 bases that match TRBD2. Per the germline V gene, CDR1 is SEHNR and CDR2 is FQNEAQ (reference sequence). The CDR3 spans 15 residues. V gave up 5 bases and J gave up 2 bases; unmatched junction bases: 6.